This T cell receptor (beta chain) originates from a study of identical twins listed by TCRdb under 2016. At the level of the whole study: To test whether fetal clonotypes persist, the study used deep sequencing on TCR alpha and beta repertoires from monozygotic twins, unrelated adults of various ages, and cord blood. Replicate twin experiments were performed at different times using different library preparation protocols to rule out contamination. What the authors observed across the whole study: Because the same donors could not be followed over many years, the conclusions relied on cross-sectional statistical analysis. Out-of-frame TCR alpha sharing in monozygotic twins was systematically underestimated by recombination models, whereas sharing between unrelated individuals was in agreement with the recombination models. Zero-insertion analyses could be partly confounded by invariant T cells such as MAIT and iNKT, although diverse VJ usage argued against such confounding for most clonotypes. Out-of-frame TCR alpha sequences shared between twins showed an excess of low generation-probability sequences compared with coincidental sharing between unrelated individuals. Fewer insertions were carried by abundant cord blood beta clonotypes; a weaker similar trend was observed in young adult naive repertoires, while no such trend was observed in memory repertoires. A weaker excess of twin sharing was found in beta out-of-frame sequences because the signal-to-noise ratio was lowered by fewer shared sequences.

Every donor in the study was a healthy Caucasian. The twin cohort comprised three pairs of female monozygotic twins, all aged roughly 18 to 30 years. The RNA used for TCR libraries was isolated from peripheral blood mononuclear cells. V is cut by 1 base and J by 2 bases, and the space between the germline ends is 12 bases. The CDR3, from cysteine to phenylalanine, totals 15 residues. The DNA shown is the 45-base CDR3, in frame from base 1. Libraries were prepared through 5' RACE. Instrument used: Illumina HiSeq 2000. Template switching added a universal primer binding site, and the final cDNA carried a unique molecular identifier that allowed TCR cDNA molecules to be counted accurately. Specific primers in the conserved constant-segment region were used to synthesize first-strand cDNA for TCR alpha and beta chains. To control for contamination, every cDNA library carried two barcodes: a SMART-Mk sample barcode plus Illumina barcodes. Two successive PCR steps introduced TruSeq adapter sequences along with Illumina sample barcodes. Sequencing of the TCR alpha and beta cDNA libraries was done on the Illumina HiSeq platform using custom primers. Under the source paper's analysis protocol: MiGEC was used to process raw reads and extract unique molecular identifiers, and MiXCR was used to find CDR3 positions. Recombination models were inferred per individual with the repgenHMM and IGoR tools using an EM algorithm. The tcR package in R was used for shared clonotype analysis, with sharing normalized by the product of cloneset sizes. To study raw recombination free of thymic and clonal selection effects, out-of-frame nonproductive sequences were analyzed. TCRdb reprocessed the public reads (quality trimming at Q25 with fastp, clone calling with MiXCR) and kept in-frame beta chains. Duplicate CDR3 protein sequences are folded into a single record with the most common DNA and genes. It is TCRdb's table, rather than the study itself, that gives the V and J calls and clone size. This sample has about 900,000 distinct CDR3 sequences in its table, and roughly an eighth of those were observed once. Around 1.6% of the sample goes to the ten largest clones.

Comment on this clonotype: No antigen is known for it. Base qualities are not provided; no much larger clone lies one nucleotide away.

These data were also reused for a study on yellow fever vaccine responses in identical twins. That second report states: The authors reported that the T cell response to vaccination in identical twins appeared partly convergent and partly personalized. The study precisely tracked vaccine-responding T cell clones in identical twins.

Sequencing was performed on PBMCs. The chain is made from TRBV12-3 or TRBV12-4 and TRBJ2-7; the D gene assignment is perhaps TRBD1 or TRBD2, with each matching 5 bases. This TCR was sampled from a woman aged 18-29 years in good health. The DNA reads TGTGCCAGCAGTTTAGGGGACGCGCCGCCCTACGAGCAGTACTTC. This encodes CASSLGDAPPYEQYF.